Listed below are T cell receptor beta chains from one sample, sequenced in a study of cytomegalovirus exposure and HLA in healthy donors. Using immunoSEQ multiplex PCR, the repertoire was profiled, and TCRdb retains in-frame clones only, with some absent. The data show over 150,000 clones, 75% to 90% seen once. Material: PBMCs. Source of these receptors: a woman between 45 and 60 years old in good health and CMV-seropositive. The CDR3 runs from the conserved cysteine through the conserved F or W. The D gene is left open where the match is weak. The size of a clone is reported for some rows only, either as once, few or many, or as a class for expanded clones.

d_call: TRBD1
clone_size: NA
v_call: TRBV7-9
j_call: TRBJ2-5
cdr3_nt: TGTGCCAGCAGCTTAGTGTCTACAGGGGGCACGGTTGAGACCCAGTACTTC
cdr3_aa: CASSLVSTGGTVETQYF

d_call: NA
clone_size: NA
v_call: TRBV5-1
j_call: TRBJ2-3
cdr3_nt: TGCGCCAGCAGCTTGGGGGTCGGCGGGTTCACAGATACGCAGTATTTT
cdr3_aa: CASSLGVGGFTDTQYF

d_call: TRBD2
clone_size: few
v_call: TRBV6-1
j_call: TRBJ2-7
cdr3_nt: TGTGCCAGCAGCCAACTAGCGCTCTCCTACGAGCAGTACTTC
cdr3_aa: CASSQLALSYEQYF

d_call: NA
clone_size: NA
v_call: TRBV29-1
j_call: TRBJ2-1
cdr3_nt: TGCAGCGTTGGGGCAGGGGGGAATGAGCAGTTCTTC
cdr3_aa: CSVGAGGNEQFF

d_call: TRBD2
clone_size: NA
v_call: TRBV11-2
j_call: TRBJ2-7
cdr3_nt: TGTGCCAGCAGCTTAGGCGGTAGCGGGAGGTACGAGCAGTACTTC
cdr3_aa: CASSLGGSGRYEQYF

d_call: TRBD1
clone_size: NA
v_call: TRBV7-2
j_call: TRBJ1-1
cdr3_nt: TGTGCCAGCAGCTTGCCCTTGGGGACAGGGGGCGTCACTGAAGCTTTCTTT
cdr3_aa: CASSLPLGTGGVTEAFF

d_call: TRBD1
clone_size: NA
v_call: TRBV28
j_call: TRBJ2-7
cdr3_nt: TGTGCCAGCAGTTACTCCGGGACAGCACACTACGAGCAGTACTTC
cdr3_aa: CASSYSGTAHYEQYF

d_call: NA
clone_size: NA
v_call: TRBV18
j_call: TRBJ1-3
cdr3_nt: TGTGCCAGCTCCCTCGAGGTTCAGCTCTCTGGAAACACCATATATTTT
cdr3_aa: CASSLEVQLSGNTIYF

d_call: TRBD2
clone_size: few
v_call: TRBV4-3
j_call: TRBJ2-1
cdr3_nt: TGCGCCAGCAGCCAACCGGGACTAGCGGGGGGGAGGAATGAGCAGTTCTTC
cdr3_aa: CASSQPGLAGGRNEQFF

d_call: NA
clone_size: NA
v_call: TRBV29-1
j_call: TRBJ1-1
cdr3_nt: TGCAGCGTTGAACCAAGAAGGGTCAGGGGGAACACTGAAGCTTTCTTT
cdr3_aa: CSVEPRRVRGNTEAFF

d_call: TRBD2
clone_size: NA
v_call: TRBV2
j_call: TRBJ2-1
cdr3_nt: TGTGCCAGCAACCCTCCGGTTTGGCGGGAGGATAATGAGCAGTTCTTC
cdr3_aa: CASNPPVWREDNEQFF

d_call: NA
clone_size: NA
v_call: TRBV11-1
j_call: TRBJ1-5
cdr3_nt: TGTGCCAGCAGCTTAGAGGACACCCAGCATTTT
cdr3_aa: CASSLEDTQHF

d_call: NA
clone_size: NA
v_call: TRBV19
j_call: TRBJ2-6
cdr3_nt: TGTGCCAGTACGTATGGGGCCAACGTCCTGACTTTC
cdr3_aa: CASTYGANVLTF

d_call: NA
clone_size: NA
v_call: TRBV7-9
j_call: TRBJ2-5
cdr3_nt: TGTTCCAGCAGCCGGGGACAAGAGACCCAGTACTTC
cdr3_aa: CSSSRGQETQYF

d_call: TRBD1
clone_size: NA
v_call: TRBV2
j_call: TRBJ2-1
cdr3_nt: TGTGCCAGCAGCTATGACAGGGCACTTTACAATGAGCAGTTCTTC
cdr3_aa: CASSYDRALYNEQFF

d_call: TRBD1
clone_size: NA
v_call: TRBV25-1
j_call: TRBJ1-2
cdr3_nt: TGTGCCAGCAGTGAACAGGGGGGCTATGGCTACACCTTC
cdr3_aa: CASSEQGGYGYTF

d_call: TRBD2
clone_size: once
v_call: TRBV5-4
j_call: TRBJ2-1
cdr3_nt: TGTGCCAGCAGCCTCCCCGGGACTAGCGGGAGACAGACCTACAATGAGCAGTTCTTC
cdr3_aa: CASSLPGTSGRQTYNEQFF

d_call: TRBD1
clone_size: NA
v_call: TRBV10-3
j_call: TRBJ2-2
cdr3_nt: TGTGCCATCAGAGGGACAGGGACGGACACCGGGGAGCTGTTTTTT
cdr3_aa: CAIRGTGTDTGELFF

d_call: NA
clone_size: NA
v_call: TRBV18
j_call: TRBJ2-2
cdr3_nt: TGTGCCAGCTCTACAGGGGGGGACACCGGGGAGCTGTTTTTT
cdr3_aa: CASSTGGDTGELFF